The clone carrying this T cell receptor beta chain was counted only a few times. Its matching antigen is unknown. This specimen belongs to a study of cytomegalovirus exposure and HLA in healthy donors. For the study at large: Roughly 180 million T cells yielded 117 million unique TCR beta sequences in earlier analysis. General study points: TCR beta chains associated with HLA were, in a later analysis, more clonally expanded than equally common others. Analyses of presence/absence relied on an assumption of roughly uniform sequencing depth across donors. A later analysis found most CMV-associated TCR beta chains apparently HLA-restricted.

V was trimmed by 0 bases and J by 8 bases, leaving 7 bases between them. Germline loops: CDR1 SQVTM, CDR2 ANQGSEA. The CDR3 is 11 amino acids. Vbeta (60) and Jbeta (13) primers were used in the PCR. TCRdb keeps only in-frame clones here, not all; method: immunoSEQ multiplex PCR. The table includes some 100,000 clones, approximately 81% detected once. Sequencing was performed on PBMCs. V and J are TRBV29-1 and TRBJ2-5; D may be TRBD1 (5 bases). This receptor was taken from a male donor in good health and CMV-seropositive. CDR3 DNA sequence: TGCAGCGTTGAAGATCAGGGAACCCAGTACTTC. This sequence encodes CSVEDQGTQYF.